The source of this TCR beta chain is a study of pediatric ulcerative colitis. Study-level results: In rectum, acute severe colitis had expanded clones and less diversity.

Only in-frame clones appear in the TCRdb table, and some are missing; sequencing was by immunoSEQ multiplex PCR. The data contain some 50,000 clones, more than 60% of them singletons. The CDR3 has 13 residues. V shed 5 bases and J shed 3 bases, with 9 bases lying between them. CDR1 and CDR2 from the germline V gene are SGHRS and YFSETQ. In the case of this clone: The antigen is unknown.

Rectal tissue came from one to two pinch biopsies taken at colonoscopy. This chain joins TRBV5-1 and TRBJ1-5, with a tentative D call TRBD1 (6 bases). The sequenced sample was gut tissue. The sequence derives from a girl between 5 and 17 years old with moderate ulcerative colitis. The CDR3 bases are TGCGCCAGCAGGGACAGTGCCAATCAGCCCCAGCATTTT. Translating it yields CASRDSANQPQHF.